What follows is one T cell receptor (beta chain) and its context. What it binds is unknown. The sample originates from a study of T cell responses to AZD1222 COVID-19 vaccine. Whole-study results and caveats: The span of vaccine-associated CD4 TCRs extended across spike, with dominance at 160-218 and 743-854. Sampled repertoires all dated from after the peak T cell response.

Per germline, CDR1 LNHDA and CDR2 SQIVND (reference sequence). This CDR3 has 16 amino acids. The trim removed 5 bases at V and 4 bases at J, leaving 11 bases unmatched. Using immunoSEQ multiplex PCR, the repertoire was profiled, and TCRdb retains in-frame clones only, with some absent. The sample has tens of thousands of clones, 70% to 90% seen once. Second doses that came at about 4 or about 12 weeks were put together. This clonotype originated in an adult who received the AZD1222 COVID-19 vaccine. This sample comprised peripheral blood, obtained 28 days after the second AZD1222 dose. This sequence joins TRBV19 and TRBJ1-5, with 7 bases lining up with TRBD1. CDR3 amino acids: CASSLRSTGNNQPQHF. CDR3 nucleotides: TGTGCCAGTAGTCTACGATCGACAGGGAATAATCAGCCCCAGCATTTT.